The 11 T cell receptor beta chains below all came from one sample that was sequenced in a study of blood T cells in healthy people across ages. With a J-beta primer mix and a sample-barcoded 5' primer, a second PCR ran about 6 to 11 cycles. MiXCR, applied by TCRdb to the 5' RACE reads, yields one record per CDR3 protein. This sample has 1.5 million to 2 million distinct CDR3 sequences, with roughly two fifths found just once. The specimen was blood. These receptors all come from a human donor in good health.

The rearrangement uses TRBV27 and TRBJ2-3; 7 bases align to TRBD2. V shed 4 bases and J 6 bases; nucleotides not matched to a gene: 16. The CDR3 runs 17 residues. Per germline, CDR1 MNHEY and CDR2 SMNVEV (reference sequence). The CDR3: CASSYYSGLNLADTQYF. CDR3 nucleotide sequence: TGTGCCAGCAGTTATTATAGCGGGTTGAATCTAGCGGATACGCAGTATTTT.

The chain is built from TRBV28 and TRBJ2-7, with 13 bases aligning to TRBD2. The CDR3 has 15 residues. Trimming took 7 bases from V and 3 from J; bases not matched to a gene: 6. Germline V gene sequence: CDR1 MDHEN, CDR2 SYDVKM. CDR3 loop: CASTITSGGGYEQYF. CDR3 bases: TGTGCCAGCACCATAACTAGCGGGGGGGGCTACGAGCAGTACTTC.

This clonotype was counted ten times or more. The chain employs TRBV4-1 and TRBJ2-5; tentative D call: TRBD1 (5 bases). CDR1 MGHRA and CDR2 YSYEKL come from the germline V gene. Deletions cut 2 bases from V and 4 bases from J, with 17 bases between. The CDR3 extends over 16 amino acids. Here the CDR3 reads CASSQRGVGIAETQYF. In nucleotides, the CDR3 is TGCGCCAGCAGCCAAAGGGGTGTGGGGATCGCAGAGACCCAGTACTTC.

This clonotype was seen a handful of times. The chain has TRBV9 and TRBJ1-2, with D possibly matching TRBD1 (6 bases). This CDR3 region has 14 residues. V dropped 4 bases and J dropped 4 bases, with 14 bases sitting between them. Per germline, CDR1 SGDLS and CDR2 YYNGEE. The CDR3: CASSPRGGAYGYTF. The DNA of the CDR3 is TGTGCCAGCAGCCCCAGGGGAGGGGCCTATGGCTACACCTTC.

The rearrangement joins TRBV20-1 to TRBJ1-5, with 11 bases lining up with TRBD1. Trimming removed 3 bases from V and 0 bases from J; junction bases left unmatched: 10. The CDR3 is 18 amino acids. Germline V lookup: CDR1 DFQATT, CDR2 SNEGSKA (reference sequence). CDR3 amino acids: CSASGGQGALYSNQPQHF. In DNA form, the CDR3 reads TGCAGTGCTAGTGGAGGACAGGGGGCCCTTTATAGCAATCAGCCCCAGCATTTT.

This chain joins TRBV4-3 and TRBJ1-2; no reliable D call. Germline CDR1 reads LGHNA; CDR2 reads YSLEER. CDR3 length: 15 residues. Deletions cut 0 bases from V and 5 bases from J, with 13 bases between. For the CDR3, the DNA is TGCGCCAGCAGCCAAGATGCGCCAGCGAATTATGGCTACACCTTC. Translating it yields CASSQDAPANYGYTF.

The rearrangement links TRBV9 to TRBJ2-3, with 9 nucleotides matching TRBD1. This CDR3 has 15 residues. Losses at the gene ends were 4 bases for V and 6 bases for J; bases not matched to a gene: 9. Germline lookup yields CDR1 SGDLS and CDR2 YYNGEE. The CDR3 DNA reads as TGTGCCAGCAGCCGGACAGGGGAGGGTCTGGATACGCAGTATTTT. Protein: CASSRTGEGLDTQYF.

The CDR3 DNA sequence: TGCAGTGCCTTGGATGGGTTAGGAGATACGCAGTATTTT. This encodes CSALDGLGDTQYF. The V and J genes are TRBV20-1 and TRBJ2-3; D gene uncertain. There are 13 residues in the CDR3. The V end lost 6 bases, the J end lost 5 bases, and 15 bases lay between the germline ends. Germline CDR1 is DFQATT and CDR2 is SNEGSKA (reference sequence).

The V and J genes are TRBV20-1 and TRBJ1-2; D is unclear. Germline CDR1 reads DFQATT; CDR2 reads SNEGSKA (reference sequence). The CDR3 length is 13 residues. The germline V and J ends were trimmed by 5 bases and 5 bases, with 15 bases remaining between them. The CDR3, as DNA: TGCAGTGCTTCCCCAGGAGGTTTTTATGGCTACACCTTC. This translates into CSASPGGFYGYTF.

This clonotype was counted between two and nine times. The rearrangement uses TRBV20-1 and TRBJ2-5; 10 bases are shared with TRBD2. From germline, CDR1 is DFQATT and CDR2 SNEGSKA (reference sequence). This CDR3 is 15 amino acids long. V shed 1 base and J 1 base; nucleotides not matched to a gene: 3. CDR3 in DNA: TGCAGTGCTAGAGGCAGCGGGGGGGTCCAAGAGACCCAGTACTTC. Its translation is CSARGSGGVQETQYF.

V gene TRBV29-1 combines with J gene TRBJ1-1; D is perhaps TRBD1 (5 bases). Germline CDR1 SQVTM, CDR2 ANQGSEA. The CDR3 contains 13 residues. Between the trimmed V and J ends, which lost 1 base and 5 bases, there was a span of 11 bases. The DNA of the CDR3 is TGCAGCGTTGAAGGACAGCGAGGGACTGAAGCTTTCTTT. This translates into CSVEGQRGTEAFF.